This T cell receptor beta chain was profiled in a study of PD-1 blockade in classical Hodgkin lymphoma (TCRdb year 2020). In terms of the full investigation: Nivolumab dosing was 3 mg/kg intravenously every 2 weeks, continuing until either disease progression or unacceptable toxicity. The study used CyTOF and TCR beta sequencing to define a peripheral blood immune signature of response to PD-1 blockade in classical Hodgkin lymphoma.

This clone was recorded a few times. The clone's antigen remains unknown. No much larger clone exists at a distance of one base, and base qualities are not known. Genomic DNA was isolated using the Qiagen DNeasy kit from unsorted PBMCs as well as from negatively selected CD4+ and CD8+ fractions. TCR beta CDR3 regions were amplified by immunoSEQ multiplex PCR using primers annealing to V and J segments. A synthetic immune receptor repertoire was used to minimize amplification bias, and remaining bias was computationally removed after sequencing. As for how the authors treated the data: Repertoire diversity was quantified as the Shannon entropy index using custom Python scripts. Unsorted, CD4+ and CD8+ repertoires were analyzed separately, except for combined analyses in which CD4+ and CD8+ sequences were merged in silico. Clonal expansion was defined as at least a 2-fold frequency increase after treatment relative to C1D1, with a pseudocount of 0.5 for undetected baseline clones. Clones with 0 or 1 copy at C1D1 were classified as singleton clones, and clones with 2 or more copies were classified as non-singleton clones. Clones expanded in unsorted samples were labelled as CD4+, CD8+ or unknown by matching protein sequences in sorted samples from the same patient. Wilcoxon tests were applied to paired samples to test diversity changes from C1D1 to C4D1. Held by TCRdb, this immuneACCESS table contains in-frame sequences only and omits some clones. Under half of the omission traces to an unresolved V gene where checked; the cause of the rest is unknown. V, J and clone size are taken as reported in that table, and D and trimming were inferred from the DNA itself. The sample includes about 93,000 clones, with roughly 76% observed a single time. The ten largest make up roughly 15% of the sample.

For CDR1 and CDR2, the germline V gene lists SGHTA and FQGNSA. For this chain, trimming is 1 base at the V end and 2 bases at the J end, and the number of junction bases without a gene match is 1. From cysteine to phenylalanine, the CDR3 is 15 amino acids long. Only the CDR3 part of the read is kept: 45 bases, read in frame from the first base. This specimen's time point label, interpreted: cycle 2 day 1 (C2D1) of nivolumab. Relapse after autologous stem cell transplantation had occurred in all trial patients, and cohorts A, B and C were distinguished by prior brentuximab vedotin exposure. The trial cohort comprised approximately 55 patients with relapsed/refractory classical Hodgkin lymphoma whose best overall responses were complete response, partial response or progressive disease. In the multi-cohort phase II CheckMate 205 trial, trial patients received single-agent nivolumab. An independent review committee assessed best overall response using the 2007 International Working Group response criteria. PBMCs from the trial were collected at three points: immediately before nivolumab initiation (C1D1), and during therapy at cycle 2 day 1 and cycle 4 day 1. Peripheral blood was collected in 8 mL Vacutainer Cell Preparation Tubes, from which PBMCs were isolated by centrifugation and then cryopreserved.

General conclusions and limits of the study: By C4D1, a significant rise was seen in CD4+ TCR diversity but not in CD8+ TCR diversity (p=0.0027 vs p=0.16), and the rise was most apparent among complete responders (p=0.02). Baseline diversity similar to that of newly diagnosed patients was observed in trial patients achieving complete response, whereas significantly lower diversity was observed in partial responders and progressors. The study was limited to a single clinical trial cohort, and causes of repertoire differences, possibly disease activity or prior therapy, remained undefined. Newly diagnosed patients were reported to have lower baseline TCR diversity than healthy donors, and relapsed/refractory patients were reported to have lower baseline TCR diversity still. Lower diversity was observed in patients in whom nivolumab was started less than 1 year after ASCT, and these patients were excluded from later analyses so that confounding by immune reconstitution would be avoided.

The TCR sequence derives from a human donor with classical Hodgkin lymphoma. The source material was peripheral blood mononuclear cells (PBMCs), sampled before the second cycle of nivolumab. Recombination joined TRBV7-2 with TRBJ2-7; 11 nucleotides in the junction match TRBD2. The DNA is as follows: TGTGCCAGCAGCTTAGGACTAGCGGGGACCTACGAGCAGTACTTC. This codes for CASSLGLAGTYEQYF. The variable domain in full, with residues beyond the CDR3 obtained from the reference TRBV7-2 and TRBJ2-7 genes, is GAGVSQSPSNKVTEKGKDVELRCDPISGHTALYWYRQSLGQGLEFLIYFQGNSAPDKSGLPSDRFSAERTGGSVSTLTIQRTQQEDSAVYLCASSLGLAGTYEQYFGPGTRLTVT.